The 23 T cell receptor beta chains reported below all come from one sample, sequenced in a study of OX40 agonist ivuxolimab in advanced cancers. Some clones are missing from TCRdb's copy, which holds only in-frame ones; the method was immunoSEQ multiplex PCR. The sample has tens of thousands of clones; around 80% are singletons. Specimen: CD4+ or CD8+ T cells sorted from blood, collected in a trial of the OX40 agonist ivuxolimab. Every receptor here comes from an adult with an advanced solid tumor such as melanoma, head and neck, liver or kidney cancer.

The chain combines TRBV7-9 with TRBJ2-3, with 15 bases that match TRBD2. The CDR3 sequence is 17 residues long. Trimming took 3 bases from V and 2 from J; bases not matched to a gene: 3. CDR1 and CDR2 (germline): SEHNR, FQNEAQ (reference sequence). The CDR3: CASSLGTSGGFTDTQYF. The CDR3 DNA sequence: TGTGCCAGCAGCTTGGGGACTAGCGGGGGGTTCACAGATACGCAGTATTTT.

The chain joins TRBV7-6 to TRBJ2-2, with TRBD1 matching over 8 bases. The CDR3 has 16 amino acids. V gave up 5 bases and J gave up 5 bases; unmatched junction bases: 10. Germline loops: CDR1 SGHVS, CDR2 FNYEAQ. The CDR3 DNA reads TGTGCCAGCAGCCCGGAGGCAGGGGGCAGAACCGGGGAGCTGTTTTTT. Residues: CASSPEAGGRTGELFF.

The chain carries TRBV9 and TRBJ2-1; the D gene is possibly TRBD1 (6 bases). The CDR3 totals 15 residues. V lost 4 bases and J 7 bases, leaving 18 bases between the germline ends. CDR1 SGDLS and CDR2 YYNGEE come from the germline V gene. Here the CDR3 reads CASSPGAGVLNEQFF. In DNA, the CDR3 is TGTGCCAGCAGCCCAGGGGCAGGGGTTTTGAATGAGCAGTTCTTC.

Details on this clone: One end of the junction does not line up with germline, which may come from a read error. This chain connects TRBV19 to TRBJ1-1; 8 bases agree with TRBD1. There are 17 residues in the CDR3. The germline gives CDR1 LNHDA, CDR2 SQIVND (reference sequence). DNA of the CDR3: TGTGCCAGTAGTATGAATCCAATGACAGGGGTGAATACTGAAGCTTTCTTT. Its protein is CASSMNPMTGVNTEAFF.

Comments on this clone: This may arise from a read error, as a much more abundant clone is one base away. The chain combines TRBV27 with TRBJ2-2; weak D call: TRBD2 (6 bases). Trimming left V 3 bases short and J 7 bases short, with 6 bases between. The CDR3 runs to 12 residues. Looked up from germline, CDR1 is MNHEY and CDR2 is SMNVEV (reference sequence). The CDR3 protein is CASSLGGGELFF. The CDR3 coding sequence is TGTGCCAGCAGTTTGGGGGGCGGGGAGCTGTTTTTT.

This clone was counted a single time. V usage is TRBV4-1 and J usage is TRBJ2-6; D possibly corresponds to TRBD1 (6 bases). V was cut by 2 bases and J by 1 base, with 9 bases left in between. Germline V gene sequence: CDR1 MGHRA, CDR2 YSYEKL. There are 16 residues in the CDR3. CDR3 sequence (DNA): TGCGCCAGCAGCCAATACAGGGAATCTGGGGCCAACGTCCTGACTTTC. This gives the protein CASSQYRESGANVLTF.

V gene TRBV6-1 combines with J gene TRBJ2-7; D ambiguous. V shed 7 bases and J shed 0 bases, with 10 bases lying between them. Germline CDR1 MNHNS, CDR2 SASEGT. This CDR3 has 13 residues. CDR3 sequence reads: CASNGGSSYEQYF. The CDR3 coding sequence is TGTGCCAGCAATGGCGGAAGCTCCTACGAGCAGTACTTC.

This sequence joins TRBV15 and TRBJ2-5; the D gene is possibly TRBD1 (5 bases). The closer fit of TRBJ2-7 to the DNA end suggests the J call may be wrong. From germline, CDR1 is LNHNV and CDR2 YYDKDF (reference sequence). The CDR3 contains 15 residues. The CDR3 DNA follows: TGTGCCACCAGCAGAGAGCGCAGGGTGGAATACGAGCAGTACTTC. Translation gives CATSRERRVEYEQYF.

The CDR3 is CASSEETPDRAYEQYF. Here the CDR3 DNA reads TGTGCCAGCAGTGAAGAGACCCCGGACAGGGCCTACGAGCAGTACTTC. The chain uses TRBV6-1 and TRBJ2-7; 8 bases are a match to TRBD1. V trimming: 1 base; J trimming: 2 bases; junction bases outside the gene matches: 7. The CDR3 length is 16 residues. Per germline, CDR1 MNHNS and CDR2 SASEGT.

This chain links TRBV28 with TRBJ2-7, with 8 nucleotides matching TRBD2. CDR1 and CDR2 (germline): MDHEN, SYDVKM. Trimming removed 6 bases from V and 2 bases from J; junction bases left unmatched: 12. The CDR3 sequence is 16 residues long. The CDR3 nucleotides read TGTGCCAGCAGGCCGTCTAGCGGGTCCCGAGCCTACGAGCAGTACTTC. Amino acids: CASRPSSGSRAYEQYF.

The chain couples TRBV19 to TRBJ1-2; D call uncertain. Germline loops: CDR1 LNHDA, CDR2 SQIVND (reference sequence). The CDR3 is 15 residues long. V was cut by 9 bases and J by 4 bases, with 21 bases left in between. The CDR3 bases are TGTGCCAGCAACCTCGCCGGGTCGCCTGGCTATGGCTACACCTTC. It specifies CASNLAGSPGYGYTF.

The gene calls are TRBV19 and TRBJ2-7; 8 bases match TRBD1. After removal of 3 bases from V and 2 bases from J, the junction contained 3 bases not matched to a gene. The CDR3 runs to 14 residues. Germline V gene data show CDR1 as LNHDA and CDR2 as SQIVND (reference sequence). CDR3 DNA sequence: TGTGCCAGTAGTATGGTGACAGGGGCCTACGAGCAGTACTTC. It is translated as CASSMVTGAYEQYF.

The chain recombines TRBV6-4 with TRBJ1-2; 9 bases are shared with TRBD1. Germline lookup yields CDR1 MRHNA and CDR2 SNTAGT. The length of the CDR3 is 15 residues. J gave up 6 bases and V 6 bases, and 11 bases lay outside the gene matches. CDR3 bases: TGTGCCAGCAGCCCCACCGGACAGGGGATCGATGGCTACACCTTC. Translated, it gives CASSPTGQGIDGYTF.

The chain couples TRBV4-1 to TRBJ2-1, with 9 bases lining up with TRBD2. V trimming: 1 base; J trimming: 8 bases; junction bases outside the gene matches: 3. Per the germline V gene, CDR1 is MGHRA and CDR2 is YSYEKL. The CDR3 sequence is 14 residues long. CDR3 DNA: TGCGCCAGCAGCCAAGTGGGACTAGCAGATGAGCAGTTCTTC. It specifies CASSQVGLADEQFF.

The rearrangement joins TRBV5-4 to TRBJ2-7; TRBD2 is a possible D gene (6 bases). The ends were cut back, 1 base at V and 6 bases at J, with 29 bases in the middle. The CDR3 sequence is 19 residues long. Germline lookup yields CDR1 SGHNT and CDR2 YYREEE (reference sequence). The CDR3 region has the DNA TGTGCCAGCAGCTTGTTTTACGAGGGCAGGGCACTAGCTACCCCCGAGCAGTACTTC. Its protein product is CASSLFYEGRALATPEQYF.

Note on this clone: The junction departs from germline at one end; a sequencing error may be responsible. CDR3 amino acids: CASSLALSEAFF. In nucleotides, the CDR3 is TGTGCCAGCAGCTTGGCTTTAAGTGAAGCTTTCTTT. V and J are TRBV5-1 and TRBJ1-1, with no clear D. CDR3 length: 12 residues. Germline V CDR1 and CDR2: SGHRS, YFSETQ.

This rearrangement joins TRBV28 to TRBJ1-2; 7 bases fit TRBD1. Germline lookup yields CDR1 MDHEN and CDR2 SYDVKM. J lost 1 base, V lost 6 bases, and 8 bases had no gene match. The CDR3 runs 15 residues. CDR3 nucleotides: TGTGCCAGCAGACGGCTTCAGGGGGATAACTATGGCTACACCTTC. This sequence encodes CASRRLQGDNYGYTF.

V is TRBV6-1 and J is TRBJ2-7; TRBD1 matches 7 bases. Per germline, CDR1 MNHNS and CDR2 SASEGT. J lost 2 bases, V lost 5 bases, and 9 bases had no gene match. CDR3 size: 15 residues. The chain's CDR3 is CASSTETGFAYEQYF. In nucleotides, the CDR3 is TGTGCCAGCAGTACAGAGACAGGGTTCGCCTACGAGCAGTACTTC.

A few counts support this clone. The chain is built from TRBV18 and TRBJ2-1; D is possibly TRBD1 (6 bases). This CDR3 contains 17 residues. V was clipped by 6 bases and J by 6 bases, with 24 bases between them. Germline-derived CDR1 and CDR2 are KGHSH and LQKENI. CDR3 coding DNA: TGTGCCAGCTCGCCAACCCCGGGACAAGGGGACCTCAATGAGCAGTTCTTC. Its protein product is CASSPTPGQGDLNEQFF.

This clone was picked up one time. The chain combines TRBV4-2 with TRBJ2-1; 7 bases map to TRBD1. The germline CDR1 and CDR2 sequences are LGHNA and YNFKEQ. The CDR3 spans 16 residues. J gave up 2 bases and V 0 bases, and 4 bases lay outside the gene matches. CDR3 region: CASSQEGDRTYNEQFF. CDR3 nucleotide sequence: TGTGCCAGCAGCCAAGAGGGGGACAGAACCTACAATGAGCAGTTCTTC.

The chain links TRBV2 to TRBJ2-1; perhaps TRBD2 as D (5 bases). This CDR3 is built from 13 residues. In germline, CDR1 is SNHLY, CDR2 FYNNEI. Trimming shortened V by 7 bases and J by 8 bases, and 15 bases separated the two germline ends. The CDR3 region is CASITGSFDEQFF. CDR3 in DNA: TGTGCCAGCATAACGGGAAGTTTCGATGAGCAGTTCTTC.

V gene TRBV6-5 combines with J gene TRBJ1-2; D is uncertain. CDR1 is MNHEY and CDR2 is SVGAGI in the germline V gene. Trimming removed 7 bases at V and 5 bases at J, with 8 bases between. The CDR3 totals 11 residues. The CDR3 is CASIEEYGYTF. In DNA form, the CDR3 reads TGTGCCAGCATCGAAGAGTATGGCTACACCTTC.

This chain uses TRBV6-1 with TRBJ1-2; D is perhaps TRBD1 (5 bases). Trimming took off 1 base at V and 4 bases at J, with 10 bases between the two ends. The CDR3 is 14 amino acids. Germline V gene data show CDR1 as MNHNS and CDR2 as SASEGT. The CDR3, as DNA: TGTGCCAGCAGTGAAGGGGACGGATTCTATGGCTACACCTTC. This sequence encodes CASSEGDGFYGYTF.